The 14 T cell receptor beta chains below come from one sample, sequenced in a study of OX40 agonist ivuxolimab in advanced cancers. Here immunoSEQ multiplex PCR was the method, and the copy in TCRdb shows in-frame clones only, minus some. The data show over 30,000 clones, about nine tenths seen once. This sample comprised CD4+ or CD8+ T cells sorted from blood, obtained in a trial of the OX40 agonist ivuxolimab. The source is an adult with an advanced solid tumor such as melanoma, head and neck, liver or kidney cancer.

A single count supports this clone. This chain links TRBV4-1 with TRBJ2-7; D remains ambiguous. Germline CDR1 MGHRA, CDR2 YSYEKL. V gave up 1 base and J gave up 0 bases, with 7 bases separating them. The CDR3 length is 14 residues. DNA of the CDR3: TGCGCCAGCAGCCAAGGGTTGGGCTCCTACGAGCAGTACTTC. It yields the protein CASSQGLGSYEQYF.

This chain links TRBV6-5 with TRBJ2-7, with unresolved D. The CDR3 has 11 amino acids. Germline V lookup: CDR1 MNHEY, CDR2 SVGAGI. Trimming pared 5 bases from V and 3 bases from J, leaving 5 bases between. CDR3 sequence reads: CASSSFYEQYF. Written as DNA, the CDR3 is TGTGCCAGCAGTAGTTTCTACGAGCAGTACTTC.

The genes are TRBV7-9 and TRBJ2-5; TRBD2 matches at 7 bases. Germline lookup yields CDR1 SEHNR and CDR2 FQNEAQ (reference sequence). Trimming removed 5 bases from V and 8 bases from J; junction bases left unmatched: 20. This CDR3 region has 17 residues. The CDR3 DNA reads as TGTGCCAGCAGCCCTTCAGGTGGCGGCGGGGGTACGGAAACCCAGTACTTC. Translated: CASSPSGGGGGTETQYF.

J is TRBJ2-7 and V is TRBV12-5, with unresolved D. Trimming left V 3 bases short and J 1 base short, with 16 bases between. This CDR3 contains 16 residues. The V gene's germline CDR1 is LGHNT and CDR2 FRNRAP. The CDR3 bases are TGTGCTAGTGGTTTACCCGAAAAGGTGGGTTCCTACGAGCAGTACTTC. Translated: CASGLPEKVGSYEQYF. The full variable domain, completed using reference TRBV12-5 and TRBJ2-7, is DARVTQTPRHKVTEMGQEVTMRCQPILGHNTVFWYRQTMMQGLELLAYFRNRAPLDDSGMPKDRFSAEMPDATLATLKIQPSEPRDSAVYFCASGLPEKVGSYEQYFGPGTRLTVT.

The chain recombines TRBV2 with TRBJ2-7, with D tentatively TRBD2 (6 bases). V shed 10 bases and J shed 0 bases, with 22 bases lying between them. CDR1 is SNHLY, CDR2 FYNNEI, per germline. The CDR3 has 16 residues. The chain's CDR3 is CAISEEGGLLSYEQYF. Written as DNA, the CDR3 is TGTGCCATCTCAGAGGAGGGCGGACTCCTCTCCTACGAGCAGTACTTC. The variable domain in full, with the rest retrieved from reference TRBV2 and TRBJ2-7, is EPEVTQTPSHQVTQMGQEVILRCVPISNHLYFYWYRQILGQKVEFLVSFYNNEISEKSEIFDDQFSVERPDGSNFTLKIRSTKLEDSAMYFCAISEEGGLLSYEQYFGPGTRLTVT.

The chain is built from TRBV7-6 and TRBJ2-7, with a tentative D call TRBD2 (6 bases). V lost 2 bases and J lost 0, with 11 bases in between. The CDR3 runs 15 residues. Germline CDR1 reads SGHVS; CDR2 reads FNYEAQ. The CDR3 region is CASSLLGTGSYEQYF. CDR3 bases: TGTGCCAGCAGCTTACTGGGGACTGGCTCCTACGAGCAGTACTTC.

The rearrangement uses TRBV28 and TRBJ1-5; 9 bases are shared with TRBD1. V dropped 5 bases and J dropped 7; count of bases not matched to a gene: 6. The CDR3 is 14 amino acids. CDR1 and CDR2 (germline): MDHEN, SYDVKM. The CDR3 bases are TGTGCCAGCAGTGCCGGGACAGGGTACCAGCCCCAGCATTTT. This gives the protein CASSAGTGYQPQHF. The full variable domain, rest sourced from reference TRBV28 and TRBJ1-5, is DVKVTQSSRYLVKRTGEKVFLECVQDMDHENMFWYRQDPGLGLRLIYFSYDVKMKEKGDIPEGYSVSREKKERFSLILESASTNQTSMYLCASSAGTGYQPQHFGDGTRLSIL.

The chain uses TRBV2 and TRBJ1-1; D perhaps matches TRBD1 (5 bases). The CDR3 runs 13 residues. The V gene lost 3 bases and the J gene lost 6 bases, with 11 bases spanning the gap. CDR1 and CDR2 (germline): SNHLY, FYNNEI. The CDR3 sequence: CASSDQGVAEAFF. The CDR3 DNA follows: TGTGCCAGCAGTGACCAGGGCGTTGCTGAAGCTTTCTTT. Drawing the rest from reference TRBV2 and TRBJ1-1, the complete variable domain is EPEVTQTPSHQVTQMGQEVILRCVPISNHLYFYWYRQILGQKVEFLVSFYNNEISEKSEIFDDQFSVERPDGSNFTLKIRSTKLEDSAMYFCASSDQGVAEAFFGQGTRLTVV.

The CDR3 DNA is TGTGCCAGCAGCCAAGTGAAACACCCCTACGAGCAGTACTTC. This codes for CASSQVKHPYEQYF. V usage is TRBV14 and J usage is TRBJ2-7; D remains ambiguous. Trimming removed 1 base at V and 2 bases at J, with 9 bases between. Germline lookup yields CDR1 SGHDN and CDR2 FVKESK. The CDR3 runs to 14 residues.

The chain employs TRBV19 and TRBJ2-7; no reliable D call. V was trimmed by 6 bases and J by 0 bases, leaving 15 bases between them. Germline values: CDR1 LNHDA, CDR2 SQIVND (reference sequence). The CDR3 is made up of 15 amino acids. The chain's CDR3 is CASRARDSLSYEQYF. The CDR3 region has the DNA TGTGCCAGTAGGGCCCGAGACTCTCTCTCCTACGAGCAGTACTTC. Full variable domain (missing parts from reference TRBV19 and TRBJ2-7): DGGITQSPKYLFRKEGQNVTLSCEQNLNHDAMYWYRQDPGQGLRLIYYSQIVNDFQKGDIAEGYSVSREKKESFPLTVTSAQKNPTAFYLCASRARDSLSYEQYFGPGTRLTVT.

The chain has TRBV7-9 and TRBJ2-7, with unresolved D. The CDR3 has 14 amino acids. Trimming pared 1 base from V and 0 bases from J, leaving 7 bases between. The germline gives CDR1 SEHNR, CDR2 FQNEAQ (reference sequence). This CDR3 is CASSLDGRSYEQYF. The CDR3, as DNA: TGTGCCAGCAGCTTAGACGGGCGCTCCTACGAGCAGTACTTC.

The gene calls are TRBV28 and TRBJ2-1; 8 bases agree with TRBD2. V lost 3 bases, J lost 3 bases, and 4 bases stayed unmatched. CDR1 and CDR2 (germline): MDHEN, SYDVKM. This CDR3 contains 15 residues. The chain's CDR3 is CASSFSSGHYNEQFF. In nucleotides, the CDR3 is TGTGCCAGCAGTTTTTCTAGCGGGCACTACAATGAGCAGTTCTTC.

CDR3: CSVEDRLSGGQFF. DNA of the CDR3: TGCAGCGTTGAAGATCGTCTTTCGGGGGGGCAGTTCTTC. The chain uses TRBV29-1 and TRBJ2-1; 7 bases agree with TRBD2. Germline loops: CDR1 SQVTM, CDR2 ANQGSEA. J was trimmed by 12 bases and V by 0 bases; bases with no gene match: 8. This CDR3 contains 13 residues.

The chain combines TRBV7-9 with TRBJ2-7, with 11 nucleotides matching TRBD2. Germline lookup yields CDR1 SEHNR and CDR2 FQNEAQ (reference sequence). The CDR3 extends over 17 amino acids. J lost 1 base, V lost 1 base, and 6 bases had no gene match. This CDR3 is CASSLGRVAGGSYEQYF. DNA of the CDR3: TGTGCCAGCAGCTTAGGACGGGTAGCGGGGGGGTCCTACGAGCAGTACTTC.